This TCR beta chain emerged from a study of blood T cell repertoires in COVID-19. Across the study: The United States, Italy and Spain provided the acute and convalescent COVID-19 samples. The cDNA or gDNA used as material had been derived from T cells, B-cell-depleted T cells, or PBMCs.

Original processing methods: Reference gene primer amplification gave nucleated cell count estimates. Measured with immunoSEQ multiplex PCR; TCRdb has only the in-frame clones, and not every one. The V and J calls and clone size come from that table; D and trimming were worked out from the DNA. The table lists fewer than 250,000 clones, 88% of them singletons. Germline V gene data show CDR1 as PRHDT and CDR2 as FYEKMQ (reference sequence). CDR3 size: 14 residues. Trimming shortened V by 6 bases and J by 2 bases, and 13 bases separated the two germline ends. Sequenced material: peripheral blood. V and J are TRBV13 and TRBJ1-2; D gene uncertain. The TCR was taken from a woman aged 40 to 50 who had recovered from COVID-19. The CDR3 DNA reads TGTGCCAGCAGGCGGACCGGGGAAAACTATGGCTACACCTTC. Its protein product is CASRRTGENYGYTF.